Listed below are T cell receptor beta chains from one sample, sequenced in a study of T-cell memory formation after mild COVID-19. TCRdb processed the 5' RACE reads anew with MiXCR; each CDR3 protein has one entry. The profile covers 95,000 to 120,000 distinct CDR3 sequences, with 18% appearing a single time and roughly 5.5% taken by the ten largest. The sequenced sample consisted of PBMCs or a T cell subset sorted from them (not recorded which). The receptors here all came from a man aged 18 to 30 who had mild COVID-19 (a few samples of this study predate the infection). Cell type and time point are not known. CDR3s include the opening cysteine and the closing phenylalanine or tryptophan. Fields, in order: CDR3 length, D gene, clone size, J gene, V gene, CDR3 protein, CDR3 DNA. D genes are given only for firm matches. The size entry is marked missing in some rows and otherwise reads once, few, many or a size class.

CDR3 length: 16
D gene: -
clone size: medium-sized
J gene: TRBJ2-4
V gene: TRBV4-1
CDR3 protein: CATSGAGFLAKNIQYF
CDR3 DNA: TGCGCCACCTCGGGTGCGGGCTTTCTGGCCAAAAACATTCAGTACTTC

CDR3 length: 13
D gene: -
clone size: few
J gene: TRBJ1-2
V gene: TRBV5-1
CDR3 protein: CASSLDEGRRYTF
CDR3 DNA: TGCGCCAGCAGCTTAGATGAGGGACGCCGCTACACCTTC

CDR3 length: 15
D gene: -
clone size: -
J gene: TRBJ2-3
V gene: TRBV5-6
CDR3 protein: CASTTPGRNTDTQYF
CDR3 DNA: TGTGCCAGCACCACCCCCGGCAGAAACACAGATACGCAGTATTTT

CDR3 length: 14
D gene: -
clone size: -
J gene: TRBJ1-2
V gene: TRBV6-6
CDR3 protein: CASSYSNRDYGYTF
CDR3 DNA: TGTGCCAGCAGTTACTCGAACAGGGACTATGGCTACACCTTC

CDR3 length: 16
D gene: TRBD2
clone size: -
J gene: TRBJ2-3
V gene: TRBV5-1
CDR3 protein: CASSVRLAGGTDTQYF
CDR3 DNA: TGCGCCAGCAGCGTTCGACTAGCGGGGGGCACAGATACGCAGTATTTT

CDR3 length: 14
D gene: -
clone size: few
J gene: TRBJ1-1
V gene: TRBV11-2
CDR3 protein: CASSKTYSNTEAFF
CDR3 DNA: TGTGCCAGCAGCAAAACATACAGTAACACTGAAGCTTTCTTT

CDR3 length: 15
D gene: -
clone size: -
J gene: TRBJ1-1
V gene: TRBV4-1
CDR3 protein: CASSQVSGGNTEAFF
CDR3 DNA: TGCGCCAGCAGCCAAGTTTCTGGGGGGAACACTGAAGCTTTCTTT

CDR3 length: 16
D gene: -
clone size: many
J gene: TRBJ2-1
V gene: TRBV7-9
CDR3 protein: CASSHRPDSSYNEQFF
CDR3 DNA: TGTGCCAGCAGTCACAGACCGGACAGCTCCTACAATGAGCAGTTCTTC

CDR3 length: 19
D gene: TRBD2
clone size: -
J gene: TRBJ2-3
V gene: TRBV7-8
CDR3 protein: CASSFRLAGVSVVPDTQYF
CDR3 DNA: TGTGCCAGCAGCTTCCGACTAGCGGGGGTCTCAGTGGTCCCAGATACGCAGTATTTT

CDR3 length: 15
D gene: TRBD1
clone size: many
J gene: TRBJ2-1
V gene: TRBV5-1
CDR3 protein: CASSGTGGTYNEQFF
CDR3 DNA: TGCGCCAGCAGCGGGACAGGGGGGACCTACAATGAGCAGTTCTTC